The source of this T cell receptor (beta chain) is a study of cytomegalovirus exposure and HLA in healthy donors. 13 Jbeta primers and 60 Vbeta primers were used for the PCR. Produced via immunoSEQ multiplex PCR; TCRdb's table is partial and in-frame only. In the table there are about 190,000 clones, more than 65% of which are singletons. The CDR3 covers 16 residues. The V gene's germline CDR1 is SEHNR and CDR2 FQNEAQ (reference sequence). After removal of 5 bases from V and 2 bases from J, the junction contained 4 bases not matched to a gene. The J gene is TRBJ2-1, the V gene TRBV7-9; 12 bases are shared with TRBD2. The sequence was obtained from a man in his forties in good health and CMV-seropositive. The specimen was PBMCs. This CDR3 reads CASSVTSGGPYNEQFF. CDR3 nucleotides: TGTGCCAGCAGCGTGACTAGCGGGGGTCCCTACAATGAGCAGTTCTTC.